The 6 T cell receptor beta chains reported below all come from one sample, sequenced in a study of T cell repertoires in cytomegalovirus infection. Antigens for these TCRs are unknown. TCRdb passed the reads through MiXCR, listing each CDR3 protein once. This table has some 900,000 distinct CDR3 sequences, 30% to 35% appearing once. This sample comprised cultured CD8+ T cells from PBMCs, obtained from culture after CMV antigen stimulation. These TCRs come from a human donor in good health (CMV status not recorded). Some clones in this sample may be carry-over from other donors' samples.

The V and J genes are TRBV28 and TRBJ1-5; unclear D gene. The V end lost 7 bases, the J end lost 5 bases, and 18 bases lay between the germline ends. CDR1 and CDR2 (germline): MDHEN, SYDVKM. The CDR3 covers 15 residues. The CDR3 DNA follows: TGTGCCAGCAACTTTTGGGGTCTTCGGGATCAGCCCCAGCATTTT. Its protein is CASNFWGLRDQPQHF.

CDR3 nucleotide sequence: TGTGCCAGCAGCTTGGGGCTAGCGGGGGCCCCAGGCACCGGGGAGCTGTTTTTT. This encodes CASSLGLAGAPGTGELFF. The chain is built from TRBV5-4 and TRBJ2-2, with 10 positions matching TRBD2. This CDR3 contains 18 residues. Germline CDR1 reads SGHNT; CDR2 reads YYREEE (reference sequence). The junction had 9 bases not matched to a gene; V was cut back by 0 bases and J by 4 bases.

This clonotype occurred a few times. The chain uses TRBV7-6 and TRBJ2-5; D uncertain. CDR1 and CDR2 from the germline V gene are SGHVS and FNYEAQ. The V and J ends lost 2 bases and 5 bases respectively, with 9 bases between them. This CDR3 spans 13 amino acids. The CDR3 loop reads CASSLWVGETQYF. Here the CDR3 DNA reads TGTGCCAGCAGCTTATGGGTAGGGGAGACCCAGTACTTC.

V is TRBV6-5 and J is TRBJ2-5; D not certain. V lost 2 bases to trimming and J lost 2 bases, with 15 bases between them. The CDR3 loop spans 16 amino acids. CDR1 is MNHEY, CDR2 SVGAGI, per germline. This CDR3 is CASSYMLASPQETQYF. In nucleotides, the CDR3 is TGTGCCAGCAGTTACATGTTGGCATCGCCACAAGAGACCCAGTACTTC.

This clonotype has only a few counts. The chain combines TRBV4-1 with TRBJ2-1, with a weak D call TRBD2 (8 bases). Germline V gene sequence: CDR1 MGHRA, CDR2 YSYEKL. V lost 4 bases and J 0 bases, leaving 25 bases between the germline ends. The CDR3 consists of 20 residues. In DNA, the CDR3 is TGCGCCAGCAGCCGCAGGGGGGAGCGGGGGAAAAACCCCTCCTACAATGAGCAGTTCTTC. Residues: CASSRRGERGKNPSYNEQFF.

The rearrangement joins TRBV10-3 to TRBJ2-2; 7 nucleotides align to TRBD1. The CDR3 runs 16 residues. CDR1 and CDR2 (germline): ENHRY, SYGVKD. J lost 5 bases, V lost 3 bases, and 9 bases had no gene match. CDR3 DNA sequence: TGTGCCATCAGTGACCGCCTCGGGACAGCAACCGGGGAGCTGTTTTTT. Its translation is CAISDRLGTATGELFF.